This note documents a single T cell receptor beta chain sequence. Its antigen is unknown. Through Arm-PCR of CDR3 regions and iRepertoire HTBI primers, TCR beta libraries were built. TCRdb analysed the multiplex PCR reads with MiXCR anew, one entry per CDR3 protein. The sample shows more than 300,000 distinct CDR3 sequences, about a sixth of them seen only once. This record belongs to a study of regulatory T cells in long-lasting Graves disease. Study-level results: More public clonotypes were shared by persistent patients (around 2,800) than by new patients (about 970).

This CDR3 has 18 amino acids. Germline assignment: CDR1 DFQATT and CDR2 SNEGSKA (reference sequence). J lost 2 bases, V lost 0 bases, and 8 bases had no gene match. The time point: newly diagnosed GD, antithyroid drugs for less than 3 months. PBMC-extracted RNA yielded the TCR library. The collection involved drawing roughly 9.1 milliliters of peripheral blood into EDTA tubes. These data were also filed under a second study, of T cells in Graves' hyperthyroidism and ophthalmopathy. From that study: TCR CDR3 underwent first-round RT-PCR with the HTBI primer set.

Specimen: peripheral blood mononuclear cells (PBMCs), collected at new diagnosis, from a patient treated with antithyroid drugs. The receptor comes from a woman aged 18-29 years with Graves disease. V gene TRBV20-1 combines with J gene TRBJ2-6, with 9 bases matching TRBD2. The CDR3 spells CSARDPGTSLTGANVLTF. The CDR3 bases are TGCAGTGCTAGAGATCCTGGGACTAGCTTAACTGGGGCCAACGTCCTGACTTTC.